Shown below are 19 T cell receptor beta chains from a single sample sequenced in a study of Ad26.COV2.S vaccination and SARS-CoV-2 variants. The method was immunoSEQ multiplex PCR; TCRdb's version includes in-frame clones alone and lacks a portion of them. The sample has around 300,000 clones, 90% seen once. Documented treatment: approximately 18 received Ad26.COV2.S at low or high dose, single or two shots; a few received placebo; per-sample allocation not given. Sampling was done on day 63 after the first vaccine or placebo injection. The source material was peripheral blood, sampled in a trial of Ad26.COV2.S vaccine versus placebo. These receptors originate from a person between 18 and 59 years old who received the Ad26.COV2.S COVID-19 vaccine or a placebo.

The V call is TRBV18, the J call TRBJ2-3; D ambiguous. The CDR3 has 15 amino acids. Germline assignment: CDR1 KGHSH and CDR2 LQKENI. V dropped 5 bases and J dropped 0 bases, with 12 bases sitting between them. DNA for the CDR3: TGTGCCAGCTCAAGAATCGGCGGTAGCACAGATACGCAGTATTTT. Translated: CASSRIGGSTDTQYF. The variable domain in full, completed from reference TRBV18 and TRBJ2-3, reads NAGVMQNPRHLVRRRGQEARLRCSPMKGHSHVYWYRQLPEEGLKFMVYLQKENIIDESGMPKERFSAEFPKEGPSILRIQQVVRGDSAAYFCASSRIGGSTDTQYFGPGTRLTVL.

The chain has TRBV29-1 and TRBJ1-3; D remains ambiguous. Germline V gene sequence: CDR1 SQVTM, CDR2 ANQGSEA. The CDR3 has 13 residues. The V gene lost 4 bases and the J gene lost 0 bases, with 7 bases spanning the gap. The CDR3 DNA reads TGCAGCGTTGTTCTGGACTCTGGAAACACCATATATTTT. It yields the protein CSVVLDSGNTIYF.

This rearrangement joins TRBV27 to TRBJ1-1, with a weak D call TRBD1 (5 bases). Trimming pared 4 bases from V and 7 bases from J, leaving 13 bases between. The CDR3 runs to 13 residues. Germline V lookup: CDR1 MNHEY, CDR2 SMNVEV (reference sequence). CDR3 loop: CASSSGRPYEAFF. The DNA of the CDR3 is TGTGCCAGCAGTTCGGGACGGCCGTATGAAGCTTTCTTT.

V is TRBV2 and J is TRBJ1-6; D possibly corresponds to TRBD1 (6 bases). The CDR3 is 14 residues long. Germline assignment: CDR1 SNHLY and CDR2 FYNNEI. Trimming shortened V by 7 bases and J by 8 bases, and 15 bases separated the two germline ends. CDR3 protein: CASKSGERHSPLHF. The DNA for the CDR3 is TGTGCCAGCAAGTCAGGGGAACGTCATTCACCCCTCCACTTT.

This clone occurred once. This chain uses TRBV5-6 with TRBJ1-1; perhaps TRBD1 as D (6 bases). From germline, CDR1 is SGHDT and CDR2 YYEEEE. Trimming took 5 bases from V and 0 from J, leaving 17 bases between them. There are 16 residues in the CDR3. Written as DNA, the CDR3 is TGTGCCAGCAGTAGTGACCGGGACACCATGAACACTGAAGCTTTCTTT. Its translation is CASSSDRDTMNTEAFF.

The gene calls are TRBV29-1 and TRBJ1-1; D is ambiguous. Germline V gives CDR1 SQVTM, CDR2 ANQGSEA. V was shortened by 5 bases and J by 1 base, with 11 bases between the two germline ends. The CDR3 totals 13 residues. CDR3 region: CSVYWAGNTEAFF. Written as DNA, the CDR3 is TGCAGCGTTTATTGGGCGGGGAACACTGAAGCTTTCTTT.

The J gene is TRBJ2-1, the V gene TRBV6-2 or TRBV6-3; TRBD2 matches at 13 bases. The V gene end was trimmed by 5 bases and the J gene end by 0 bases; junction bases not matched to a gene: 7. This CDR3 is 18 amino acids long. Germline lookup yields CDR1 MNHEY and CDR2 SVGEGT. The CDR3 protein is CASSDGLAGVSSYNEQFF. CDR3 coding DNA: TGTGCCAGCAGTGACGGACTAGCGGGGGTTAGCTCCTACAATGAGCAGTTCTTC.

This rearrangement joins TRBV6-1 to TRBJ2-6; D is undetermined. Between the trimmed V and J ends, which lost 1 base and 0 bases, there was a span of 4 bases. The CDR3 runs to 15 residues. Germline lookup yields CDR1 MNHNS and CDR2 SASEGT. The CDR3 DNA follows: TGTGCCAGCAGTGAAGTTAACTCTGGGGCCAACGTCCTGACTTTC. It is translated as CASSEVNSGANVLTF.

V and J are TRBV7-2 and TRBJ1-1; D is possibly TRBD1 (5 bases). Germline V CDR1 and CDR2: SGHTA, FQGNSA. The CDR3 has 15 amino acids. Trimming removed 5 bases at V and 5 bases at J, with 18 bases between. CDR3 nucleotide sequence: TGTGCCAGCAGCCTGATATGGGGGGACCGGACTGAAGCTTTCTTT. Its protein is CASSLIWGDRTEAFF.

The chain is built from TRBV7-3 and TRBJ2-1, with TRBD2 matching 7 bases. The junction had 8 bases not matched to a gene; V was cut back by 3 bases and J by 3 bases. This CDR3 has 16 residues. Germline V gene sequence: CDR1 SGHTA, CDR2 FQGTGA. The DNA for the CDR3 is TGTGCCAGCAGCTTGACGACTAGCAGAAACTACAATGAGCAGTTCTTC. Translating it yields CASSLTTSRNYNEQFF.

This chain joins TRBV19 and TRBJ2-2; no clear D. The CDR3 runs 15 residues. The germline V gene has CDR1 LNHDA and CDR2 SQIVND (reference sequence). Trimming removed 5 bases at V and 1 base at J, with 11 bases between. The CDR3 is CASSPLTVNTGELFF. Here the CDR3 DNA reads TGTGCCAGTAGTCCCCTCACAGTGAACACCGGGGAGCTGTTTTTT.

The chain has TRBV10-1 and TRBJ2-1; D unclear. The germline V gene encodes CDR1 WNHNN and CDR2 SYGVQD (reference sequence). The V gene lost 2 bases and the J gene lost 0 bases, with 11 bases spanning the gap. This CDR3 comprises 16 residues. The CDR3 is CASSEAHMNSYNEQFF. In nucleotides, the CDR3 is TGCGCCAGCAGTGAGGCCCACATGAACTCCTACAATGAGCAGTTCTTC.

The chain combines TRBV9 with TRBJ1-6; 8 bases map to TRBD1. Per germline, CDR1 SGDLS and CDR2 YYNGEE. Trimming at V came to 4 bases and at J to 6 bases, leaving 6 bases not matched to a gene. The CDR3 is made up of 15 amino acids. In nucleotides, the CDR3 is TGTGCCAGCAGCCCCGGACAGGGTTTTAATTCACCCCTCCACTTT. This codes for CASSPGQGFNSPLHF.

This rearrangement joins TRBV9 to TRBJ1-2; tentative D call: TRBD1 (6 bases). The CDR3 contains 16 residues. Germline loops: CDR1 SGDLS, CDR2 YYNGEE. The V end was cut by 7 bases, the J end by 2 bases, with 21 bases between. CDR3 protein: CASHKGVQGTNYGYTF. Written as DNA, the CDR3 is TGTGCCAGCCATAAGGGGGTACAGGGTACCAACTATGGCTACACCTTC.

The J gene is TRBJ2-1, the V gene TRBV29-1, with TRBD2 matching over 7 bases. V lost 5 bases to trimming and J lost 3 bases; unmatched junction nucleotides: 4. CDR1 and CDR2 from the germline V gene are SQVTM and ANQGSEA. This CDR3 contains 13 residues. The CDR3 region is CSVTGLLYNEQFF. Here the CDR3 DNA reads TGCAGCGTTACGGGACTACTCTACAATGAGCAGTTCTTC.

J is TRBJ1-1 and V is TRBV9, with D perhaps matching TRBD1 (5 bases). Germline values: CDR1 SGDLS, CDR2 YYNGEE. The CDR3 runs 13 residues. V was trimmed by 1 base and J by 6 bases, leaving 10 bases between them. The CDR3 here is CASSVWGESEAFF. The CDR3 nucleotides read TGTGCCAGCAGCGTATGGGGCGAATCTGAAGCTTTCTTT.

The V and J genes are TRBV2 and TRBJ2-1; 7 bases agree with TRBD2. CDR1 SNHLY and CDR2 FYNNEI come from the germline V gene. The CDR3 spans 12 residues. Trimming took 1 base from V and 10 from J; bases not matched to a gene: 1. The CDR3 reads CASSEVGGEQFF. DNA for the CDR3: TGTGCCAGCAGTGAAGTGGGAGGGGAGCAGTTCTTC.

This chain's CDR3 is CASSPRQVTGELFF. In nucleotides, the CDR3 is TGCGCCAGCAGCCCCCGACAGGTCACCGGGGAGCTGTTTTTT. The chain is built from TRBV5-1 and TRBJ2-2, with D perhaps TRBD1 (6 bases). Germline assignment: CDR1 SGHRS and CDR2 YFSETQ. The V and J ends lost 4 bases and 4 bases respectively, with 11 bases between them. This CDR3 comprises 14 residues.

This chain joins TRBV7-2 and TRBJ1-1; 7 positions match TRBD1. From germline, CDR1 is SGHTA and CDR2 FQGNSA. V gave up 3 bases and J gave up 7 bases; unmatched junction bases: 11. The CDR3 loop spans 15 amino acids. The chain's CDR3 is CASSFRRWGQLEAFF. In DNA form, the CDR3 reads TGTGCCAGCAGCTTTAGGAGATGGGGACAGCTTGAAGCTTTCTTT.